The 22 T cell receptor beta chains in this list originate from one sample, sequenced in a study of PD-1 blockade in mismatch repair-deficient tumors. TCRdb's copy holds only in-frame clones and misses some; the assay was immunoSEQ multiplex PCR. The table includes more than 95,000 clones, about 88% detected once. Sequences were derived from peripheral blood, sampled 44 weeks after starting pembrolizumab. The source of these receptors is an adult with mismatch repair-deficient cancer.

In this sample, this clone turned up once. The CDR3 DNA is TGTGCCAGCAGCTACCGTAGGGGGCTCTCGGGCCAGCCCCAGCATTTT. This translates into CASSYRRGLSGQPQHF. This chain uses TRBV7-8 with TRBJ1-5; 7 bases agree with TRBD1. This CDR3 comprises 16 residues. CDR1 is SGHVS and CDR2 is FQNEAQ in the germline V gene. The junction had 13 bases not matched to a gene; V was cut back by 4 bases and J by 7 bases.

The chain combines TRBV7-9 with TRBJ2-5, with 9 bases lining up with TRBD2. The CDR3 runs to 14 residues. Per germline, CDR1 SEHNR and CDR2 FQNEAQ (reference sequence). J gave up 5 bases and V 3 bases, and 4 bases lay outside the gene matches. The CDR3 region has the DNA TGTGCCAGCAGCTTGGCGGGAGGGGGGGAGACCCAGTACTTC. The encoded protein is CASSLAGGGETQYF.

CDR3 bases: TGTGCCAGCAGCTTAGGAGGGAGGGCGCGGAATACGCAGTATTTT. Translated, it gives CASSLGGRARNTQYF. The chain couples TRBV7-2 to TRBJ2-3; TRBD2 aligns across 7 bases. V shed 1 base and J 7 bases; nucleotides not matched to a gene: 8. This CDR3 is 15 amino acids long. The V gene's germline CDR1 is SGHTA and CDR2 FQGNSA.

Turning to this clone: Germline and junction disagree at one end, which may indicate a read error. The CDR3 DNA reads as TGTGCCAGCAGCCTAGCGGAAGGGAGCTCCTACGAGCAGTACTTC. This gives the protein CASSLAEGSSYEQYF. This chain joins TRBV7-6 and TRBJ2-7, with 7 positions matching TRBD2. Germline V lookup: CDR1 SGHVS, CDR2 FNYEAQ. This CDR3 region has 15 residues. The full variable domain, its missing parts supplied by reference TRBV7-6 and TRBJ2-7, is GAGVSQSPRYKVTKRGQDVALRCDPISGHVSLYWYRQALGQGPEFLTYFNYEAQQDKSGLPNDRFSAERPEGSISTLTIQRTEQRDSAMYRCASSLAEGSSYEQYFGPGTRLTVT.

The CDR3 DNA reads TGTGCCAGCAGCTCGTCAGCTAACTATGGCTACACCTTC. Protein: CASSSSANYGYTF. J is TRBJ1-2 and V is TRBV5-6; no reliable D call. There are 13 residues in the CDR3. Germline-derived CDR1 and CDR2 are SGHDT and YYEEEE. V was pared by 3 bases and J by 0 bases, with 6 bases between. The entire variable domain, with the rest obtained from reference TRBV5-6 and TRBJ1-2, is as follows: DAGVTQSPTHLIKTRGQQVTLRCSPKSGHDTVSWYQQALGQGPQFIFQYYEEEERQRGNFPDRFSGHQFPNYSSELNVNALLLGDSALYLCASSSSANYGYTFGSGTRLTVV.

Notes on this clone: The junction departs from germline at one end; a sequencing error may be responsible. This specimen includes other DNA sequences encoding the same CDR3. The V call is TRBV7-6, the J call TRBJ2-7, with D possibly called TRBD1 or TRBD2 (5 bases each). The V gene's germline CDR1 is SGHVS and CDR2 FNYEAQ. The CDR3 consists of 17 residues. CDR3 sequence: CASSLGREGARAYEQYF. The CDR3 DNA reads as TGTGCCAGCAGTTTAGGTCGAGAGGGAGCCAGGGCCTACGAGCAGTACTTC.

V gene TRBV10-1 combines with J gene TRBJ2-7; perhaps TRBD2 as D (6 bases). V was shortened by 0 bases and J by 6 bases, with 6 bases between the two germline ends. CDR1 is WNHNN, CDR2 SYGVQD, per germline (reference sequence). This CDR3 contains 12 residues. The chain's CDR3 is CASSESGGEQYF. In DNA, the CDR3 is TGCGCCAGCAGTGAGTCCGGGGGCGAGCAGTACTTC.

This chain links TRBV5-8 with TRBJ2-7; 10 bases are a match to TRBD1. CDR1 is SGHTS, CDR2 YDEGEE, per germline. After removal of 0 bases from V and 3 bases from J, the junction contained 3 bases not matched to a gene. CDR3 length: 15 residues. CDR3 sequence reads: CASSLVGTGVYEQYF. The DNA of the CDR3 is TGTGCCAGCAGCTTGGTGGGGACAGGGGTCTACGAGCAGTACTTC.

This chain joins TRBV5-4 and TRBJ2-1; perhaps TRBD1 as D (6 bases). This CDR3 has 13 amino acids. V dropped 0 bases and J dropped 8 bases, with 9 bases sitting between them. Germline values: CDR1 SGHNT, CDR2 YYREEE (reference sequence). CDR3 residues: CASSLEGVYEQFF. CDR3 in DNA: TGTGCCAGCAGCTTGGAGGGGGTCTATGAGCAGTTCTTC.

The J gene is TRBJ1-2, the V gene TRBV6-5; D may be TRBD1 (5 bases). Germline CDR1 and CDR2: MNHEY and SVGAGI. The CDR3 runs to 14 residues. V lost 0 bases and J 4 bases, leaving 9 bases between the germline ends. The CDR3 protein is CASSYSARAYGYTF. CDR3 bases: TGTGCCAGCAGTTACTCCGCCAGGGCCTATGGCTACACCTTC.

The sample holds one count of this clone. This chain links TRBV5-4 with TRBJ2-5; 7 positions match TRBD2. CDR3 length equals 14 residues. V lost 4 bases to trimming and J lost 2 bases; unmatched junction nucleotides: 5. CDR1 and CDR2 (germline): SGHNT, YYREEE (reference sequence). In nucleotides, the CDR3 is TGTGCCAGCAGCGGGGGGGGTACTCAAGAGACCCAGTACTTC. The encoded protein is CASSGGGTQETQYF.

In this sample, this clone turned up once. V and J are TRBV6-5 and TRBJ2-7, with 15 positions matching TRBD2. This CDR3 is built from 16 residues. Unmatched junction bases numbered 3, after V lost 2 bases and J lost 4 bases. Germline CDR1 reads MNHEY; CDR2 reads SVGAGI. The CDR3 nucleotides are TGTGCCAGCAGTTACCCCGGGACTAGCGGGAGGTACGAGCAGTACTTC. As protein: CASSYPGTSGRYEQYF.

The CDR3 nucleotides are TGTGCCAGCAGCTTAAAGTCCCTGTCCTACAATGAGCAGTTCTTC. Translated, it gives CASSLKSLSYNEQFF. The chain employs TRBV7-2 and TRBJ2-1; D remains unclear. CDR1 and CDR2 (germline): SGHTA, FQGNSA. CDR3 size: 15 residues. The V gene lost 2 bases and the J gene lost 1 base, with 9 bases spanning the gap.

This chain connects TRBV20-1 to TRBJ1-2; no reliable D call. This CDR3 is built from 11 residues. The germline CDR1 and CDR2 sequences are DFQATT and SNEGSKA (reference sequence). V dropped 0 bases and J dropped 7 bases, with 6 bases sitting between them. The CDR3 region is CSARDWAGYTF. The CDR3 nucleotides read TGCAGTGCTAGAGATTGGGCTGGCTACACCTTC.

The chain has TRBV7-2 and TRBJ2-7; D perhaps matches TRBD1 (6 bases). The CDR3 consists of 14 residues. Trimming left V 2 bases short and J 7 bases short, with 15 bases between. Germline values: CDR1 SGHTA, CDR2 FQGNSA. CDR3 sequence reads: CASSLRAIRGEQYF. The CDR3 coding sequence is TGTGCCAGCAGCTTAAGGGCTATAAGGGGGGAGCAGTACTTC.

The chain recombines TRBV20-1 with TRBJ2-7, with a weak D call TRBD2 (5 bases). V lost 2 bases to trimming and J lost 6 bases, with 8 bases between them. There are 11 residues in the CDR3. Germline V lookup: CDR1 DFQATT, CDR2 SNEGSKA (reference sequence). The CDR3 region has the DNA TGCAGTGCTAGACTACGGGGCGAGCAGTACTTC. Translated: CSARLRGEQYF.

This sequence joins TRBV5-8 and TRBJ1-1; D gene uncertain. Germline V gene sequence: CDR1 SGHTS, CDR2 YDEGEE. V shed 7 bases and J shed 1 base, with 20 bases lying between them. There are 16 residues in the CDR3. In nucleotides, the CDR3 is TGTGCCAGCGAATCCGAGGGCTTTCGGGAGAACACTGAAGCTTTCTTT. Translation: CASESEGFRENTEAFF. The whole variable domain, remainder taken from reference TRBV5-8 and TRBJ1-1, is EAGVTQSPTHLIKTRGQQATLRCSPISGHTSVYWYQQALGLGLQFLLWYDEGEERNRGNFPPRFSGRQFPNYSSELNVNALELEDSALYLCASESEGFRENTEAFFGQGTRLTVV.

This sequence joins TRBV6-5 and TRBJ2-1; TRBD1 agrees at 8 bases. The CDR3 runs to 15 residues. CDR1 is MNHEY and CDR2 is SVGAGI in the germline V gene. The junction had 3 bases not matched to a gene; V was cut back by 1 base and J by 4 bases. Written as DNA, the CDR3 is TGTGCCAGCAGTTACTATCACAGGGGGTACAATGAGCAGTTCTTC. Translation: CASSYYHRGYNEQFF.

This rearrangement joins TRBV7-8 to TRBJ2-7; 10 bases map to TRBD2. CDR1 SGHVS and CDR2 FQNEAQ come from the germline V gene. J lost 3 bases, V lost 0 bases, and 2 bases had no gene match. The CDR3 length is 15 residues. CDR3 in DNA: TGTGCCAGCAGCTTAGCCGGGACTAGCGTCTACGAGCAGTACTTC. This encodes CASSLAGTSVYEQYF.

V gene TRBV9 combines with J gene TRBJ2-2; D may be TRBD2 (6 bases). The V end was cut by 1 base, the J end by 1 base, with 11 bases between. CDR1 and CDR2 from the germline V gene are SGDLS and YYNGEE. The CDR3 has 16 amino acids. Here the CDR3 DNA reads TGTGCCAGCAGCGTATCCCCGCGGGAGAACACCGGGGAGCTGTTTTTT. Encoded protein: CASSVSPRENTGELFF.

V gene TRBV12-2 combines with J gene TRBJ2-3; the table assigns TRBD1, which was not confirmed against the DNA. TRBV12-2 is an annotated pseudogene. The CDR3 is 13 amino acids. The CDR3 reads CASRLDNTDTQYF. CDR3 DNA: TGTGCAAGTCGCTTAGACAACACAGATACGCAGTATTTT.

The CDR3, as DNA: TGTGCCAGCAGTTACGGGGCGGAGACCCAGTACTTC. It specifies CASSYGAETQYF. The V and J genes are TRBV6-6 and TRBJ2-5, with D perhaps matching TRBD1 (5 bases). From germline, CDR1 is MNHNY and CDR2 SVGAGI (reference sequence). This CDR3 is built from 12 residues. The V end was cut by 2 bases, the J end by 5 bases, with 6 bases between.